This T cell receptor beta chain was documented in a study of T cells in Graves' hyperthyroidism and ophthalmopathy. Study-wide points: The blood repertoire included most of the expanded thyroid clonotypes above 0.001.

Concerning this clonotype itself: Its antigen is currently unknown.

Germline V gives CDR1 MNHNS, CDR2 SASEGT. The ends lost 4 bases at V and 0 bases at J; junction bases unmatched: 9. The CDR3 length is 17 residues. RNA transcripts were the template for amplifying TCR beta CDR3 regions. First-round RT-PCR of the TCR CDR3 relied on the HTBI primer set. Via MiXCR, TCRdb re-called the multiplex PCR reads, giving one row per CDR3 protein. This table holds fewer than 650,000 distinct CDR3 sequences, 40% to 55% found once. The specimen sequenced was peripheral blood or thyroid tissue (not recorded which). The source is an adult woman with Graves' disease, either hyperthyroidism or ophthalmopathy (not recorded which). This chain connects TRBV6-1 to TRBJ2-5; 9 nucleotides match TRBD1. The CDR3 is CASSVGQTGGYQETQYF. CDR3 DNA sequence: TGTGCCAGCAGTGTTGGACAGACAGGGGGATACCAAGAGACCCAGTACTTC.